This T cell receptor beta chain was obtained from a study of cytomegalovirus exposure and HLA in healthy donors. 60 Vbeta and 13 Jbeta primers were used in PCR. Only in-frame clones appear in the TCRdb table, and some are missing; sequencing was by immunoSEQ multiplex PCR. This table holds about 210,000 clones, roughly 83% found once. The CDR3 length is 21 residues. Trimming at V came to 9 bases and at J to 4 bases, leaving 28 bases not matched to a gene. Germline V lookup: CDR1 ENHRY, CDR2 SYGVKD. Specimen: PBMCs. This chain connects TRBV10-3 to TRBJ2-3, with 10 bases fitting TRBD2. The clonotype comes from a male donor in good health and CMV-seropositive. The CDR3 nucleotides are TGTGCCATTACCCCCCTCCGGGATCTAGCGGGAGTTAGATGGGGTTCAGATACGCAGTATTTT. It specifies CAITPLRDLAGVRWGSDTQYF.